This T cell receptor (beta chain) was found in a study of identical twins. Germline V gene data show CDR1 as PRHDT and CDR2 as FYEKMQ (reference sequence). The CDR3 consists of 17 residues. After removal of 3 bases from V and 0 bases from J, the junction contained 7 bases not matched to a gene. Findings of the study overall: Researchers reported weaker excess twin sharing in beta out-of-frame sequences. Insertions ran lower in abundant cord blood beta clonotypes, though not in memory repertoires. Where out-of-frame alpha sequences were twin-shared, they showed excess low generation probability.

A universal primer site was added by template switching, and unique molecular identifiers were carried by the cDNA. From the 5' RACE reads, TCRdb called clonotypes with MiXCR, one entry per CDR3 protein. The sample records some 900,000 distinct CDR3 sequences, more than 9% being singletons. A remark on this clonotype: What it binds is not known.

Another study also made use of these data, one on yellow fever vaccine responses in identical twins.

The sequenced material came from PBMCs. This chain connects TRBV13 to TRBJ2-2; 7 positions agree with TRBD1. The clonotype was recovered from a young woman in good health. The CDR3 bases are TGTGCCAGCAGCTTCCCCAGGGGGTCCTCGAACACCGGGGAGCTGTTTTTT. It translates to CASSFPRGSSNTGELFF.